The next 9 T cell receptor beta chains were all read from a single sample in a study of T cell repertoires in cytomegalovirus infection (dated by TCRdb to 2018 to 2020). The reads were generated on an Illumina HiSeq 1500. TCRdb reworked the public reads: Q25 trimming with fastp, MiXCR clone assembly, productive beta chains retained. Identical CDR3 protein sequences are pooled into one entry, listed with their most common genes and DNA. Recorded for this sample are approximately 910,000 distinct CDR3 sequences; approximately 30% of them occurred a single time. 10% to 15% of the sample rests with the top ten. No antigens are known for them. Per the publication, the treatment or condition label means: in vitro stimulation with specific CMV peptide epitopes to enrich CMV-specific T cells. Here the sequenced sample was cultured CD8+ T cells from PBMCs, taken from culture after CMV antigen stimulation. The source of these receptors is a human donor in good health (CMV status not recorded). Some clones in this sample may be carry-over from other donors' samples.

V gene TRBV4-2 combines with J gene TRBJ2-1, with 7 bases fitting TRBD2. With 3 bases clipped from V and 9 bases from J, the junction kept 2 bases outside the gene matches. Germline V gene sequence: CDR1 LGHNA, CDR2 YNFKEQ. The length of the CDR3 is 12 residues. In nucleotides, the CDR3 is TGTGCCAGCAGCCACGGGGGGTCTGAGCAGTTCTTC. Its protein product is CASSHGGSEQFF.

This clonotype was seen a few times. The V and J genes are TRBV7-9 and TRBJ1-5, with a weak D call TRBD1 (6 bases). V lost 5 bases and J 5 bases, leaving 13 bases between the germline ends. Germline CDR1 reads SEHNR; CDR2 reads FQNEAQ (reference sequence). The CDR3 extends over 14 amino acids. The CDR3 nucleotides are TGTGCCAGCAGCCCAGAAGGGGGGCATCAGCCCCAGCATTTT. Its protein is CASSPEGGHQPQHF.

The chain couples TRBV2 to TRBJ1-2; D gene uncertain. Trimming stripped 4 bases from V and 8 bases from J, with 14 bases between. Germline loops: CDR1 SNHLY, CDR2 FYNNEI. There are 13 residues in the CDR3. CDR3 coding DNA: TGTGCCAGCAGTGGGACGGTAACTATGGGCTACACCTTC. Protein product: CASSGTVTMGYTF.

This rearrangement joins TRBV6-1 to TRBJ2-1; D possibly corresponds to TRBD1 (6 bases). The CDR3 is 15 residues long. Germline loops: CDR1 MNHNS, CDR2 SASEGT. Trimming removed 6 bases from V and 6 bases from J, with 18 bases in between. The CDR3: CASSRFHPQGNEQFF. CDR3 bases: TGTGCCAGCAGCCGATTCCATCCACAGGGCAATGAGCAGTTCTTC.

This clonotype was seen at least ten times. This chain uses TRBV7-2 with TRBJ2-7; D is possibly TRBD2 (7 bases). The CDR3 is 15 residues long. V was cut by 3 bases and J by 3 bases, with 15 bases left in between. Germline values: CDR1 SGHTA, CDR2 FQGNSA. The CDR3 nucleotides are TGTGCCAGCAGCTTTGGGGGGGCGCCAAGCTACGAGCAGTACTTC. This sequence encodes CASSFGGAPSYEQYF.

Notes on this clonotype: A much larger clone is a single base away; this may be a read error. The chain joins TRBV7-8 to TRBJ2-7; either TRBD1 or TRBD2 may fit D (5 bases each). Per germline, CDR1 SGHVS and CDR2 FQNEAQ. The CDR3 consists of 14 residues. CDR3 coding DNA: TGTACCAGCAGTGCATACCGGGACGCCTACGAGCAGTACGTC. Translated: CTSSAYRDAYEQYV.

There are many counts of this clonotype. The chain carries TRBV7-2 and TRBJ1-5; 7 nucleotides line up with TRBD1. V gave up 1 base and J gave up 7 bases; unmatched junction bases: 4. The CDR3 has 14 residues. Germline V gene sequence: CDR1 SGHTA, CDR2 FQGNSA. CDR3 nucleotides: TGTGCCAGCAGCTTAGAGGGGGCAAGGCAGCCCCAGCATTTT. Its protein product is CASSLEGARQPQHF.

This chain links TRBV18 with TRBJ2-7; 8 nucleotides agree with TRBD1. This CDR3 has 14 amino acids. V trimming: 4 bases; J trimming: 5 bases; junction bases outside the gene matches: 7. Germline V gives CDR1 KGHSH, CDR2 LQKENI. The CDR3 DNA is TGTGCCAGCTCACTTTCGTTACAGGGGGACGAGCAGTACGTC. Translating gives CASSLSLQGDEQYV.

The rearrangement links TRBV12-3 or TRBV12-4 to TRBJ2-7; either TRBD1 or TRBD2 may supply D (5 bases each). The CDR3 runs 12 residues. Trimming took 6 bases from V and 5 from J, leaving 11 bases between them. CDR3 amino acids: CASSTGAHEQYF. The CDR3 bases are TGTGCCAGCAGCACCGGGGCCCACGAGCAGTACTTC.